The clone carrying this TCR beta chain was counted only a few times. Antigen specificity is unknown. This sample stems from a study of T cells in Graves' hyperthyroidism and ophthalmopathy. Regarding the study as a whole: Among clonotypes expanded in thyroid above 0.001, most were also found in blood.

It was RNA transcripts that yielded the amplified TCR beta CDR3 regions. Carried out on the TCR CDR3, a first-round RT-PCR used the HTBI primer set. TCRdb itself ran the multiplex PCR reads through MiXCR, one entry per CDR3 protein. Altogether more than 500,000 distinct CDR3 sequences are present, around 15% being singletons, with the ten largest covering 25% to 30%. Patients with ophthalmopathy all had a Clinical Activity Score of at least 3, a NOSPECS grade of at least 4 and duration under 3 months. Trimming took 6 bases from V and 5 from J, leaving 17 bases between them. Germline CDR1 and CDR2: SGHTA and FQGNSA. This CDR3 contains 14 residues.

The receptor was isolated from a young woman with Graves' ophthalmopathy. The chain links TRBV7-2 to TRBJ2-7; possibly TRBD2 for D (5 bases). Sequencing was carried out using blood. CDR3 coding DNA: TGTGCCAGCAGAAGGACTGGCCCTCGGGACGAGCAGTACTTC. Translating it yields CASRRTGPRDEQYF.